This TCR beta chain appears in the sequencing data of a study of tumor and adjacent non-tumor tissue in lung cancer. Study overall: Some 4.2 million productive TCRbeta reads were obtained per sample on average.

This clonotype was seen at least ten times. Its cognate antigen is unknown. Three rounds of nested PCR, following a modified ARM-PCR protocol, produced the TCRbeta library. Using its own MiXCR run on the multiplex PCR reads, TCRdb lists one record per CDR3 protein. The repertoire holds more than 35,000 distinct CDR3 sequences, with around 67% as singletons. CDR3 length: 13 amino acids. V gave up 3 bases and J gave up 2 bases, with 8 bases separating them. Germline V gene lookup returns CDR1 MDHEN and CDR2 SYDVKM. Study findings and constraints: Compared with tumor, normal lung showed significantly lower TCR diversity. Higher tumor TCR diversity was associated with shorter survival.

This sample's RNA came from whole unsorted tissue. The normal lung tissue was taken more than 3 cm from the tumor edge. Newly diagnosed lung cancer patients had thoracic surgery in China, August–November 2014, without prior chemotherapy. The source is a woman between 35 and 50 years old with non-small cell lung cancer. The material sequenced was distant non-tumor lung tissue. This chain links TRBV28 with TRBJ2-7, with D unresolved. The CDR3: CASSLDGPYEQYF. The CDR3 DNA reads as TGTGCCAGCAGTTTGGACGGGCCCTACGAGCAGTACTTC.